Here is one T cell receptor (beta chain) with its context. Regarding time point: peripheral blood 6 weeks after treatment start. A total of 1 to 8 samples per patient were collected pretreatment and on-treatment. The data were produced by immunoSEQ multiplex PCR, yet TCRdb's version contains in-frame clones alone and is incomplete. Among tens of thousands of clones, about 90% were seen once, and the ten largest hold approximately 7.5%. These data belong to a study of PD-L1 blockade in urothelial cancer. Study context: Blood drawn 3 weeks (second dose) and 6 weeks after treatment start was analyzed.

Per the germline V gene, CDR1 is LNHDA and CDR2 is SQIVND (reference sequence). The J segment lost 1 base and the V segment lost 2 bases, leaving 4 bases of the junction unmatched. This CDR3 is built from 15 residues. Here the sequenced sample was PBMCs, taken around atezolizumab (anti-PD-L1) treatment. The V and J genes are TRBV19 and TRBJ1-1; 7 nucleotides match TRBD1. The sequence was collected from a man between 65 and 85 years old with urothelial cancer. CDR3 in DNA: TGTGCCAGTAGTATACCCCGACAGGGGAACACTGAAGCTTTCTTT. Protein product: CASSIPRQGNTEAFF. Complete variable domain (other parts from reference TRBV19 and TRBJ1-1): DGGITQSPKYLFRKEGQNVTLSCEQNLNHDAMYWYRQDPGQGLRLIYYSQIVNDFQKGDIAEGYSVSREKKESFPLTVTSAQKNPTAFYLCASSIPRQGNTEAFFGQGTRLTVV.